This TCR beta chain stems from a study of CD8 T cells in Susac syndrome. The T cells that were sequenced for TCR beta were CD8+ and CD4+ cells from blood. The V and J ends lost 6 bases and 1 base, in that order; junction bases with no gene match: 8. The CDR3 covers 16 residues. Germline V gives CDR1 MDHEN, CDR2 SYDVKM. When the RNA was reverse transcribed, random hexamers were used with an input of roughly 0.45 to 1 ug. TCRdb redid the calling of the immunoSEQ multiplex PCR reads with MiXCR, one entry per CDR3 protein. The sample consists of approximately 130,000 distinct CDR3 sequences, around 94% of them appearing once.

This chain joins TRBV28 and TRBJ2-5, with 10 bases aligning to TRBD2. Material for sequencing was CD4+ T cells from PBMCs. This clonotype was obtained from a human donor in good health. CDR3 in amino acids: CASRSPGLASQETQYF. CDR3 DNA sequence: TGTGCCAGCAGATCCCCGGGACTAGCGAGCCAAGAGACCCAGTACTTC.